The 21 T cell receptor beta chains reported below all come from one sample, sequenced in a study of identical twins. MiXCR, run by TCRdb on the 5' RACE reads, gives a single entry per CDR3 protein. Counted here are roughly 570,000 distinct CDR3 sequences, just under 10% occurring once; the ten biggest clones make up roughly 3%. These sequences were also reported in another study, on yellow fever vaccine responses in identical twins.

Sequencing input: PBMCs. The origin of the receptors is a woman aged 18-30 years in good health.

This clonotype was seen more than once but under ten times. CDR3 sequence (DNA): TGTGCCAGCAGCTCAAAAGGGACAGCTAGCACAGATACGCAGTATTTT. Translation gives CASSSKGTASTDTQYF. The chain combines TRBV7-9 with TRBJ2-3; 7 bases are shared with TRBD1. The V and J ends lost 4 bases and 0 bases, in that order; junction bases with no gene match: 7. This CDR3 has 16 amino acids. The V gene's germline CDR1 is SEHNR and CDR2 FQNEAQ (reference sequence).

This sequence joins TRBV2 and TRBJ1-1; maybe TRBD1 (5 bases). The V and J ends lost 8 bases and 7 bases respectively, with 14 bases between them. Per germline, CDR1 SNHLY and CDR2 FYNNEI. The CDR3 contains 12 residues. The CDR3 here is CASLWGRGEAFF. The CDR3 bases are TGTGCCAGCCTGTGGGGCCGGGGTGAAGCTTTCTTT.

The V gene is TRBV7-2, the J gene TRBJ2-3; D unresolved. The CDR3 length is 13 residues. The germline V gene encodes CDR1 SGHTA and CDR2 FQGNSA. The V end lost 2 bases, the J end lost 6 bases, and 9 bases lay between the germline ends. Here the CDR3 DNA reads TGTGCCAGCAGCTTAACAAATACCGATACGCAGTATTTT. It specifies CASSLTNTDTQYF.

The chain combines TRBV5-4 with TRBJ2-1; D possibly corresponds to TRBD2 (5 bases). V lost 4 bases and J 4 bases, leaving 15 bases between the germline ends. This CDR3 has 15 residues. Germline-derived CDR1 and CDR2 are SGHNT and YYREEE (reference sequence). The DNA of the CDR3 is TGTGCCAGCAGCCCCGCGGACCCGGGGTACAATGAGCAGTTCTTC. It yields the protein CASSPADPGYNEQFF. Combining the CDR3 with reference TRBV5-4 and TRBJ2-1 gives the whole variable domain ETGVTQSPTHLIKTRGQQVTLRCSSQSGHNTVSWYQQALGQGPQFIFQYYREEENGRGNFPPRFSGLQFPNYSSELNVNALELDDSALYLCASSPADPGYNEQFFGPGTRLTVL.

This clonotype was seen ten or more times. The chain combines TRBV20-1 with TRBJ2-3; 9 nucleotides agree with TRBD2. CDR1 is DFQATT, CDR2 SNEGSKA, per germline (reference sequence). The CDR3 extends over 15 amino acids. J gave up 2 bases and V 3 bases, and 6 bases lay outside the gene matches. DNA of the CDR3: TGCAGTGCTAGTCTTCGCGGGGGGGTCACAGATACGCAGTATTTT. Translating it yields CSASLRGGVTDTQYF.

The gene calls are TRBV20-1 and TRBJ2-1, with 10 bases aligning to TRBD2. J was trimmed by 2 bases and V by 3 bases; bases with no gene match: 4. Germline CDR1 DFQATT, CDR2 SNEGSKA (reference sequence). The CDR3 is 15 residues long. The CDR3 here is CSASDLAGAYNEQFF. In nucleotides, the CDR3 is TGCAGTGCTAGTGACCTAGCGGGAGCCTACAATGAGCAGTTCTTC.

This clonotype was detected only a few times. The V call is TRBV24-1, the J call TRBJ2-3, with TRBD2 identical over 9 bases. The CDR3 runs 16 residues. The trim removed 3 bases at V and 4 bases at J, leaving 7 bases unmatched. Germline V CDR1 and CDR2: KGHDR, SFDVKD. Here the CDR3 reads CATSDPKGLAADTQYF. Here the CDR3 DNA reads TGTGCCACCAGTGATCCAAAGGGACTAGCAGCAGATACGCAGTATTTT.

This clonotype showed up many times. The J gene is TRBJ2-1, the V gene TRBV4-3; unclear D gene. CDR1 is LGHNA and CDR2 is YSLEER in the germline V gene. CDR3 length: 16 residues. With 0 bases removed from V and 4 bases from J, the gap between germline ends came to 13 bases. The CDR3 loop is CASSQDGSPRYNEQFF. CDR3 sequence (DNA): TGCGCCAGCAGCCAAGATGGAAGTCCCCGATACAATGAGCAGTTCTTC.

This clonotype was seen only a few times. The rearrangement uses TRBV2 and TRBJ2-7; tentatively, D is TRBD1 (6 bases). This CDR3 contains 14 residues. Trimming removed 5 bases at V and 4 bases at J, with 15 bases between. Per germline, CDR1 SNHLY and CDR2 FYNNEI. The CDR3 DNA reads TGTGCCAGCAGTCCCCCGGACAGTTTTTACGAGCAGTACTTC. As protein: CASSPPDSFYEQYF.

In its sample, this clonotype was seen a few times. The V gene is TRBV20-1, the J gene TRBJ2-7, with 7 nucleotides matching TRBD2. Germline V lookup: CDR1 DFQATT, CDR2 SNEGSKA (reference sequence). CDR3 length: 11 residues. V shed 0 bases and J 8 bases; nucleotides not matched to a gene: 1. The CDR3 protein is CSAREGLKQYF. The CDR3 DNA reads TGCAGTGCTAGAGAGGGACTAAAGCAGTACTTC.

The chain couples TRBV12-3 or TRBV12-4 to TRBJ1-4; 8 bases map to TRBD1. V was clipped by 6 bases and J by 7 bases; unmatched bases: 7. CDR3 size: 14 residues. The CDR3 region has the DNA TGTGCCAGCAGACAGGACAGGGCGGCTGAAAAACTGTTTTTT. Translation gives CASRQDRAAEKLFF.

The chain has TRBV5-5 and TRBJ2-7; 8 bases are a match to TRBD2. Germline CDR1 and CDR2: SGHKS and YYEKEE (reference sequence). The CDR3 extends over 15 amino acids. J was trimmed by 2 bases and V by 2 bases; bases with no gene match: 6. The CDR3 reads CASSFSAGDTYEQYF. The CDR3, as DNA: TGTGCCAGCAGCTTCTCAGCGGGGGATACCTACGAGCAGTACTTC.

A few counts support this clonotype. The CDR3 loop is CASSLTQGSSYNEQFF. CDR3 DNA sequence: TGTGCCAGCAGTCTAACTCAGGGAAGCTCCTACAATGAGCAGTTCTTC. This chain uses TRBV6-5 with TRBJ2-1, with D possibly matching TRBD1 (5 bases). Trimming left V 5 bases short and J 0 bases short, with 14 bases between. Per the germline V gene, CDR1 is MNHEY and CDR2 is SVGAGI. CDR3 length: 16 residues.

The chain is built from TRBV24-1 and TRBJ2-5; tentatively, D is TRBD1 or TRBD2 (5 bases each). V gave up 6 bases and J gave up 2 bases, with 15 bases separating them. The CDR3 runs to 15 residues. Per germline, CDR1 KGHDR and CDR2 SFDVKD. CDR3 loop: CATSRGRGVQETQYF. CDR3 coding DNA: TGTGCCACCAGTAGGGGACGTGGGGTTCAAGAGACCCAGTACTTC.

This clonotype came up a few times. This sequence joins TRBV6-1 and TRBJ2-7, with 11 bases aligning to TRBD2. The CDR3 loop spans 17 amino acids. V was clipped by 5 bases and J by 4 bases; unmatched bases: 13. Germline V lookup: CDR1 MNHNS, CDR2 SASEGT. The CDR3 reads CASSTGLAGLLGYEQYF. DNA of the CDR3: TGTGCCAGCAGTACCGGACTAGCGGGTCTTTTGGGGTACGAGCAGTACTTC.

This chain links TRBV9 with TRBJ2-7; 11 bases match TRBD2. CDR1 is SGDLS, CDR2 YYNGEE, per germline. The CDR3 has 15 residues. J gave up 5 bases and V 4 bases, and 8 bases lay outside the gene matches. The CDR3 DNA sequence: TGTGCCAGCAGCCCCCGGACTAGCGGGCTCAACGAGCAGTACTTC. Translating it yields CASSPRTSGLNEQYF.

The V call is TRBV11-3, the J call TRBJ2-1, with D possibly being TRBD2 (6 bases). The V end was cut by 1 base, the J end by 5 bases, with 9 bases between. This CDR3 region has 14 residues. CDR1 is SGHNT and CDR2 is YENEEA in the germline V gene. The CDR3 here is CASSLVAADNEQFF. Here the CDR3 DNA reads TGTGCCAGCAGCTTAGTAGCGGCGGACAATGAGCAGTTCTTC.

The chain links TRBV7-9 to TRBJ2-3, with 9 bases identical to TRBD2. Germline trimming cut 5 bases from V and 1 base from J; bases unmatched to any gene: 4. Germline lookup yields CDR1 SEHNR and CDR2 FQNEAQ (reference sequence). CDR3 size: 15 residues. CDR3 coding DNA: TGTGCCAGCAGCCCAGCGGGAGGAGGCACAGATACGCAGTATTTT. It translates to CASSPAGGGTDTQYF.

The chain joins TRBV24-1 to TRBJ2-7; weak D call: TRBD1 (5 bases). The CDR3 totals 17 residues. Germline CDR1 and CDR2: KGHDR and SFDVKD. V lost 3 bases to trimming and J lost 6 bases, with 23 bases between them. The CDR3 reads CATSDGPGQGGFGEQYF. The CDR3 region has the DNA TGTGCCACCAGTGATGGTCCTGGGCAGGGTGGTTTCGGCGAGCAGTACTTC.

This clonotype was counted a few times. This chain uses TRBV12-5 with TRBJ2-1; 8 bases are shared with TRBD2. CDR3 length: 16 amino acids. From germline, CDR1 is LGHNT and CDR2 FRNRAP. The V gene end was trimmed by 2 bases and the J gene end by 6 bases; junction bases not matched to a gene: 9. The CDR3 loop reads CASGLLRGGLFNEQFF. Written as DNA, the CDR3 is TGTGCTAGTGGTTTGCTCCGGGGGGGCCTATTCAATGAGCAGTTCTTC. The full variable domain, in which reference TRBV12-5 and TRBJ2-1 provide the parts outside the CDR3, is DARVTQTPRHKVTEMGQEVTMRCQPILGHNTVFWYRQTMMQGLELLAYFRNRAPLDDSGMPKDRFSAEMPDATLATLKIQPSEPRDSAVYFCASGLLRGGLFNEQFFGPGTRLTVL.

This clonotype was observed a handful of times. As DNA, the CDR3 is TGTGCCATCAGCGCCGACAGAGCCTACGAGCAGTACTTC. This gives the protein CAISADRAYEQYF. This chain uses TRBV10-3 with TRBJ2-7, with D possibly TRBD1 on 5 matching bases. V was shortened by 6 bases and J by 2 bases, with 11 bases between the two germline ends. Germline-derived CDR1 and CDR2 are ENHRY and SYGVKD. The CDR3 has 13 residues.